This note documents a single T cell receptor (beta chain) sequence. The data were taken from a study of blood T cells in healthy people across ages. It was with a sample-barcoded 5' primer and a J-beta primer mix that a second PCR of about 7 to 12 cycles was run. TCRdb itself ran the 5' RACE reads through MiXCR, one entry per CDR3 protein. This sample has 500,000 to 650,000 distinct CDR3 sequences, with about 26% found just once. CDR3 size: 16 residues. Germline lookup yields CDR1 SGHDT and CDR2 YYEEEE. These data were also reused for a study on T cells of mothers and their children. That work adds: An overlap that was slightly higher, though non-significant, was seen in related mother-child pairs versus unrelated pairs.

V is TRBV5-6 and J is TRBJ2-5; TRBD1 might be the D (6 bases). The J call could be wrong; TRBJ2-7 is a better fit for the DNA end. What was sequenced was blood. This receptor was taken from a boy aged 2 to 10 in good health. The CDR3 reads CASSLASADSTYEQYF. CDR3 nucleotide sequence: TGTGCCAGCAGCTTGGCTTCTGCGGACAGCACCTACGAGCAGTACTTC.